One and the same sample provided the 27 T cell receptor beta chains below, sequenced in a study of T cell responses to AZD1222 COVID-19 vaccine. Only in-frame clones appear in the TCRdb table, and some are missing; sequencing was by immunoSEQ multiplex PCR. The sample contains more than 95,000 clones, roughly 91% of which appear only once. The source material was peripheral blood, sampled on day 0 of AZD1222 vaccination. These receptors were collected from an adult in good health.

The gene calls are TRBV2 and TRBJ2-5; weak D call: TRBD2 (5 bases). Per the germline V gene, CDR1 is SNHLY and CDR2 is FYNNEI. The CDR3 is 15 residues long. Trimming pared 1 base from V and 7 bases from J, leaving 16 bases between. This CDR3 is CASSEERGSSGTQYF. The CDR3 DNA sequence: TGTGCCAGCAGTGAAGAACGGGGATCTAGTGGGACCCAGTACTTC.

The rearrangement links TRBV5-4 to TRBJ2-5; 9 nucleotides match TRBD1. CDR1 is SGHNT and CDR2 is YYREEE in the germline V gene (reference sequence). CDR3 size: 16 residues. J was trimmed by 5 bases and V by 5 bases; bases with no gene match: 13. In DNA form, the CDR3 reads TGTGCCAGCAGTACAGGGGGCATCCAGGGTCGGGAGACCCAGTACTTC. Translated, it gives CASSTGGIQGRETQYF.

This clone has just one count. The V call is TRBV6-2 or TRBV6-3, the J call TRBJ2-3; 7 bases line up with TRBD2. From germline, CDR1 is MNHEY and CDR2 SVGEGT. The CDR3 runs 15 residues. With 2 bases clipped from V and 1 base from J, the junction kept 3 bases outside the gene matches. CDR3 protein: CASSYGGRGTDTQYF. CDR3 bases: TGTGCCAGCAGTTACGGGGGGAGGGGCACAGATACGCAGTATTTT.

This chain joins TRBV9 and TRBJ2-1; 8 bases fit TRBD2. This CDR3 comprises 17 residues. In germline, CDR1 is SGDLS, CDR2 YYNGEE. Trimming removed 2 bases from V and 7 bases from J; junction bases left unmatched: 14. CDR3 sequence reads: CASSVHLSGRNGNEQFF. In nucleotides, the CDR3 is TGTGCCAGCAGCGTCCACCTCAGCGGGAGAAACGGTAATGAGCAGTTCTTC.

J is TRBJ2-7 and V is TRBV12-5; D possibly corresponds to TRBD1 (5 bases). This CDR3 comprises 15 residues. The V end lost 6 bases, the J end lost 5 bases, and 20 bases lay between the germline ends. Germline V gives CDR1 LGHNT, CDR2 FRNRAP. CDR3 sequence reads: CASGPDPDTPHEQYF. DNA of the CDR3: TGTGCTAGTGGACCTGACCCGGACACTCCGCACGAGCAGTACTTC.

V and J are TRBV6-5 and TRBJ1-2, with D possibly TRBD1 on 6 matching bases. V was pared by 4 bases and J by 3 bases, with 15 bases between. Looked up from germline, CDR1 is MNHEY and CDR2 is SVGAGI. This CDR3 comprises 15 residues. CDR3 nucleotide sequence: TGTGCCAGCAGTTCCCGGGTCCAGGGGCACTATGGCTACACCTTC. Residues: CASSSRVQGHYGYTF.

This rearrangement joins TRBV7-2 to TRBJ2-1; the D is unclear. CDR1 is SGHTA, CDR2 FQGNSA, per germline. V lost 2 bases and J 6 bases, leaving 11 bases between the germline ends. This CDR3 is built from 14 residues. The CDR3 loop reads CASSLSPGPNEQFF. In nucleotides, the CDR3 is TGTGCCAGCAGCTTATCACCCGGCCCCAATGAGCAGTTCTTC.

The chain combines TRBV6-5 with TRBJ1-6; D is possibly TRBD1 (6 bases). Trimming left V 0 bases short and J 10 bases short, with 16 bases between. This CDR3 has 16 amino acids. CDR1 and CDR2 from the germline V gene are MNHEY and SVGAGI. The CDR3 coding sequence is TGTGCCAGCAGTTACTCACCGGGGGGCGACCGATCACCCCTCCACTTT. As protein: CASSYSPGGDRSPLHF.

The rearrangement links TRBV29-1 to TRBJ1-1; TRBD1 matches 8 bases. In germline, CDR1 is SQVTM, CDR2 ANQGSEA. This CDR3 is built from 13 residues. Trimming cost V 7 bases and J 4 bases; bases outside gene matches: 8. The CDR3 DNA is TGCAGCGCTCAACAGGGGGAGAGCACTGAAGCTTTCTTT. This gives the protein CSAQQGESTEAFF.

The chain recombines TRBV29-1 with TRBJ2-1; the D gene could be TRBD1 or TRBD2 (7 bases each). Trimming took 3 bases from V and 9 from J, leaving 21 bases between them. This CDR3 is 15 amino acids long. Germline V CDR1 and CDR2: SQVTM, ANQGSEA. The CDR3 sequence: CSVEGLGRGRTEQFF. The CDR3 nucleotides read TGCAGCGTTGAGGGCTTAGGGAGGGGGCGGACTGAGCAGTTCTTC.

This chain uses TRBV2 with TRBJ2-1, with a possible D match to TRBD2 (5 bases). This CDR3 spans 16 amino acids. Germline CDR1 reads SNHLY; CDR2 reads FYNNEI. V gave up 1 base and J gave up 0 bases, with 10 bases separating them. CDR3 loop: CASSEDRAVSYNEQFF. DNA for the CDR3: TGTGCCAGCAGTGAAGATCGAGCGGTCTCCTACAATGAGCAGTTCTTC.

This sequence joins TRBV7-3 and TRBJ2-1, with no clear D. Germline CDR1 and CDR2: SGHTA and FQGTGA. CDR3 length: 12 residues. V was pared by 3 bases and J by 9 bases, with 9 bases between. In DNA, the CDR3 is TGTGCCAGCAGCTTCTTCGGTGCTGAGCAGTTCTTC. It is translated as CASSFFGAEQFF. The complete variable domain, with remaining parts taken from reference TRBV7-3 and TRBJ2-1, reads GAGVSQTPSNKVTEKGKYVELRCDPISGHTALYWYRQSLGQGPEFLIYFQGTGAADDSGLPNDRFFAVRPEGSVSTLKIQRTERGDSAVYLCASSFFGAEQFFGPGTRLTVL.

The chain uses TRBV27 and TRBJ1-1, with D possibly matching TRBD1 (5 bases). V lost 2 bases and J 0 bases, leaving 13 bases between the germline ends. The CDR3 consists of 16 residues. The germline V gene has CDR1 MNHEY and CDR2 SMNVEV (reference sequence). As DNA, the CDR3 is TGTGCCAGCAGTTTAGACTCCGGGACGGTGAACACTGAAGCTTTCTTT. It encodes CASSLDSGTVNTEAFF.

V is TRBV18 and J is TRBJ1-5; possible D gene TRBD1, 5 bases. Germline lookup yields CDR1 KGHSH and CDR2 LQKENI. V lost 4 bases and J lost 5, with 9 bases in between. The CDR3 contains 13 residues. CDR3 protein: CASSLREDQPQHF. The CDR3, as DNA: TGTGCCAGCTCACTCAGGGAGGATCAGCCCCAGCATTTT. The entire variable domain, with the rest obtained from reference TRBV18 and TRBJ1-5, is as follows: NAGVMQNPRHLVRRRGQEARLRCSPMKGHSHVYWYRQLPEEGLKFMVYLQKENIIDESGMPKERFSAEFPKEGPSILRIQQVVRGDSAAYFCASSLREDQPQHFGDGTRLSIL.

This chain connects TRBV27 to TRBJ2-7; TRBD1 agrees at 11 bases. This CDR3 contains 16 residues. Trimming cost V 5 bases and J 4 bases; bases outside gene matches: 10. Germline CDR1 is MNHEY and CDR2 is SMNVEV (reference sequence). DNA for the CDR3: TGTGCCAGCAGTAGGGCAGGGGGACAGGGGGTTTACGAGCAGTACTTC. Its translation is CASSRAGGQGVYEQYF.

The V call is TRBV3-1 (or the pseudogene TRBV3-2), the J call TRBJ2-3; D gene unclear. Trimming shortened V by 1 base and J by 7 bases, and 3 bases separated the two germline ends. Germline V gene sequence: CDR1 LGHDT, CDR2 YNNKEL (reference sequence). This CDR3 contains 11 residues. Written as DNA, the CDR3 is TGTGCCAGCAGCCAAGCGTATACGCAGTATTTT. The encoded protein is CASSQAYTQYF.

CDR3 residues: CASSYSDAREKLFF. DNA of the CDR3: TGTGCCAGCAGTTACTCAGATGCCCGGGAAAAACTGTTTTTT. The chain carries TRBV6-5 and TRBJ1-4; D gene unclear. V dropped 0 bases and J dropped 8 bases, with 10 bases sitting between them. This CDR3 spans 14 amino acids. From germline, CDR1 is MNHEY and CDR2 SVGAGI.

The chain is built from TRBV12-3 or TRBV12-4 and TRBJ1-4, with a possible D match to TRBD1 (6 bases). CDR3 size: 12 residues. V was pared by 10 bases and J by 7 bases, with 13 bases between. CDR3 region: CATMRGGEKLFF. CDR3 nucleotide sequence: TGTGCCACCATGAGAGGGGGTGAAAAACTGTTTTTT.

This clone was recorded a few times. The chain joins TRBV2 to TRBJ1-5; 9 nucleotides agree with TRBD1. This CDR3 region has 16 residues. Trimming cost V 1 base and J 7 bases; bases outside gene matches: 8. Germline V gene data show CDR1 as SNHLY and CDR2 as FYNNEI. CDR3 sequence: CASSEGRTGARQPQHF. The CDR3 region has the DNA TGTGCCAGCAGTGAAGGTAGGACAGGGGCCCGGCAGCCCCAGCATTTT.

The chain uses TRBV5-4 and TRBJ1-4; the D gene is possibly TRBD1 (5 bases). This CDR3 is 15 amino acids long. Trimming took off 4 bases at V and 6 bases at J, with 16 bases between the two ends. Germline-derived CDR1 and CDR2 are SGHNT and YYREEE (reference sequence). The CDR3, as DNA: TGTGCCAGCAGCGCCGAGGGGCGTCTGGATGAAAAACTGTTTTTT. It encodes CASSAEGRLDEKLFF. The complete variable domain, with remaining parts taken from reference TRBV5-4 and TRBJ1-4, reads ETGVTQSPTHLIKTRGQQVTLRCSSQSGHNTVSWYQQALGQGPQFIFQYYREEENGRGNFPPRFSGLQFPNYSSELNVNALELDDSALYLCASSAEGRLDEKLFFGSGTQLSVL.

J is TRBJ2-1 and V is TRBV5-1; D is tentatively TRBD1 or TRBD2 (5 bases each). Germline V gene sequence: CDR1 SGHRS, CDR2 YFSETQ. V lost 4 bases, J lost 7 bases, and 18 bases lay in between. This CDR3 has 15 residues. The CDR3 reads CASSPGAGLWNEQFF. The CDR3 DNA follows: TGCGCCAGCAGCCCCGGGGCAGGGCTTTGGAATGAGCAGTTCTTC.

This sequence joins TRBV7-9 and TRBJ2-3, with D possibly being TRBD1 (5 bases). CDR1 is SEHNR and CDR2 is FQNEAQ in the germline V gene (reference sequence). The V end lost 5 bases, the J end lost 5 bases, and 11 bases lay between the germline ends. The CDR3 has 13 residues. The CDR3 nucleotides are TGTGCCAGCAGCCCCCTGGGGCTAGATACGCAGTATTTT. This codes for CASSPLGLDTQYF.

V is TRBV18 and J is TRBJ2-1; 16 nucleotides agree with TRBD2. The ends lost 3 bases at V and 9 bases at J; junction bases unmatched: 8. This CDR3 region has 17 residues. Germline V lookup: CDR1 KGHSH, CDR2 LQKENI. CDR3 in DNA: TGTGCCAGCTCACCTCCCGGGACTAGCGGGGGGGCCATTGAGCAGTTCTTC. Its translation is CASSPPGTSGGAIEQFF.

This sequence joins TRBV12-5 and TRBJ1-5; D is unclear. The CDR3 extends over 13 amino acids. The V gene's germline CDR1 is LGHNT and CDR2 FRNRAP. Trimming pared 7 bases from V and 3 bases from J, leaving 10 bases between. DNA of the CDR3: TGTGCTAGTGTGGGCACGGACAATCAGCCCCAGCATTTT. Protein sequence: CASVGTDNQPQHF. Looking up the rest from reference TRBV12-5 and TRBJ1-5 gives the full variable domain: DARVTQTPRHKVTEMGQEVTMRCQPILGHNTVFWYRQTMMQGLELLAYFRNRAPLDDSGMPKDRFSAEMPDATLATLKIQPSEPRDSAVYFCASVGTDNQPQHFGDGTRLSIL.

In this sample, this clone turned up a few times. This chain joins TRBV19 and TRBJ1-5; D ambiguous. The germline CDR1 and CDR2 sequences are LNHDA and SQIVND (reference sequence). This CDR3 region has 14 residues. V shed 5 bases and J shed 2 bases, with 10 bases lying between them. CDR3 coding DNA: TGTGCCAGTAGTTCGTCCCTGCGCAATCAGCCCCAGCATTTT. Encoded protein: CASSSSLRNQPQHF.

This rearrangement joins TRBV7-2 to TRBJ1-2; D perhaps matches TRBD1 (5 bases). The germline V and J ends were trimmed by 0 bases and 8 bases, with 16 bases remaining between them. This CDR3 contains 15 residues. CDR1 SGHTA and CDR2 FQGNSA come from the germline V gene. CDR3 region: CASSLALDSLGGYTF. CDR3 coding DNA: TGTGCCAGCAGCTTAGCGCTTGACAGCCTGGGAGGCTACACCTTC.

This clone was seen once. The chain links TRBV20-1 to TRBJ1-1, with no clear D. Germline-derived CDR1 and CDR2 are DFQATT and SNEGSKA (reference sequence). The CDR3 is 11 residues long. V was clipped by 6 bases and J by 5 bases, with 10 bases between them. CDR3 region: CSAPSRTEAFF. The CDR3 DNA reads TGCAGTGCCCCTTCAAGGACTGAAGCTTTCTTT.